The clone carrying this T cell receptor beta chain was recorded once. What it binds is unknown. One end of the junction is discordant with germline, which a read error may explain. This entry belongs to a study of T cell repertoires in cytomegalovirus infection. Overall study context: Public TCR beta signatures were indicative of both CMV infection and a matching HLA type.

The CDR3 consists of 16 residues. Study findings and constraints: There were HLA-C-restricted CMV-specific TCR beta clonotypes dominating the ex vivo response.

TCRdb analysed the reads with MiXCR anew, one entry per CDR3 protein. The table has about 740,000 distinct CDR3 sequences, around 30% seen once; the top ten hold around a sixth. This specimen consisted of cultured PBMCs, obtained from culture after CMV antigen stimulation. The sequence came from a human donor in good health (CMV status not recorded). Some clones in this sample may be carry-over from other donors' samples. The chain recombines TRBV23-1 with TRBJ2-7; D may match TRBD1 or TRBD2 (5 bases each). TRBV23-1 is an ORF, with its function uncertain. CDR3 region: CASSESGQLPTYEQYF. The CDR3 nucleotides read TGCGCCAGCAGTGAATCGGGGCAGCTCCCTACCTACGAGCAGTACTTC.